This passage covers 22 T cell receptor beta chains from one sample sequenced in a study of PD-1 blockade in classical Hodgkin lymphoma. Profiled with immunoSEQ multiplex PCR; TCRdb holds only in-frame clones, not every one. The sample holds about 85,000 clones, approximately 90% seen once. Time point given: cycle 4 day 1 (C4D1), after more than five weeks of nivolumab. Every patient had relapsed following autologous stem cell transplantation, and cohorts differed in brentuximab vedotin exposure. The specimen was peripheral blood mononuclear cells (PBMCs), collected before the fourth cycle of nivolumab. These receptors originate from a human donor with classical Hodgkin lymphoma.

The chain employs TRBV7-3 and TRBJ2-1, with 8 bases aligning to TRBD2. Per germline, CDR1 SGHTA and CDR2 FQGTGA. After removal of 1 base from V and 6 bases from J, the junction contained 5 bases not matched to a gene. The CDR3 consists of 15 residues. CDR3 sequence: CASSLSGGLVNEQFF. The CDR3 DNA is TGTGCCAGCAGCTTAAGCGGGGGGTTAGTCAATGAGCAGTTCTTC.

The chain couples TRBV27 to TRBJ2-3; D possibly corresponds to TRBD1 (5 bases). The V and J ends lost 6 bases and 4 bases respectively, with 8 bases between them. Per germline, CDR1 MNHEY and CDR2 SMNVEV (reference sequence). The CDR3 length is 12 residues. CDR3 nucleotide sequence: TGTGCCAGCAGCCCCAGGGCAGATACGCAGTATTTT. Translation gives CASSPRADTQYF.

This clone was picked up a small number of times. This rearrangement joins TRBV19 to TRBJ1-5, with 9 bases lining up with TRBD1. V trimming: 7 bases; J trimming: 2 bases; junction bases outside the gene matches: 12. The germline CDR1 and CDR2 sequences are LNHDA and SQIVND (reference sequence). The CDR3 sequence is 17 residues long. In DNA form, the CDR3 reads TGTGCCAGTACGACTCGGAGACAGGGGGGTGGCAATCAGCCCCAGCATTTT. Protein product: CASTTRRQGGGNQPQHF. Drawing the rest from reference TRBV19 and TRBJ1-5, the complete variable domain is DGGITQSPKYLFRKEGQNVTLSCEQNLNHDAMYWYRQDPGQGLRLIYYSQIVNDFQKGDIAEGYSVSREKKESFPLTVTSAQKNPTAFYLCASTTRRQGGGNQPQHFGDGTRLSIL.

The chain carries TRBV30 and TRBJ2-1; D is undetermined. V was pared by 3 bases and J by 5 bases, with 14 bases between. From germline, CDR1 is GTSNPN and CDR2 SVGIG (reference sequence). The CDR3 contains 14 residues. DNA of the CDR3: TGTGCCTGGAGGTTTAGGCCCTTAGACAATGAGCAGTTCTTC. It encodes CAWRFRPLDNEQFF.

On this clone itself: Different DNA sequences within this sample yield the same CDR3. This chain joins TRBV29-1 and TRBJ2-5; no reliable D call. The CDR3 is 11 residues long. Trimming stripped 5 bases from V and 1 base from J, with 5 bases between. Germline V gene data show CDR1 as SQVTM and CDR2 as ANQGSEA. CDR3 sequence (DNA): TGCAGCGTTCGGCCCCAAGAGACCCAGTACTTC. Residues: CSVRPQETQYF.

V gene TRBV11-2 combines with J gene TRBJ2-7; unclear D gene. The germline gives CDR1 SGHAT, CDR2 FQNNGV. V lost 3 bases, J lost 2 bases, and 11 bases lay in between. The CDR3 sequence is 14 residues long. CDR3 sequence reads: CASSFPLLTYEQYF. The CDR3 DNA reads as TGTGCCAGCAGCTTTCCTCTATTAACCTACGAGCAGTACTTC.

This chain uses TRBV7-8 with TRBJ1-1; no reliable D call. Per germline, CDR1 SGHVS and CDR2 FQNEAQ. V lost 1 base, J lost 3 bases, and 6 bases lay in between. CDR3 length equals 13 residues. Here the CDR3 DNA reads TGTGCCAGCAGCTTAGGACCAGACACTGAAGCTTTCTTT. Its translation: CASSLGPDTEAFF.

The chain has TRBV5-1 and TRBJ1-5; D may be TRBD1 (5 bases). Per the germline V gene, CDR1 is SGHRS and CDR2 is YFSETQ. The CDR3 is 15 amino acids. The germline V and J ends were trimmed by 1 base and 9 bases, with 17 bases remaining between them. This CDR3 reads CASSLTGGPGRPQHF. In DNA, the CDR3 is TGCGCCAGCAGCTTGACCGGGGGACCAGGGCGGCCCCAGCATTTT.

The rearrangement links TRBV28 to TRBJ1-4; 11 nucleotides line up with TRBD1. With V trimmed by 7 bases and J by 8 bases, 9 bases remained unmatched. The CDR3 loop spans 15 amino acids. Germline CDR1 and CDR2: MDHEN and SYDVKM. CDR3 sequence (DNA): TGTGCCAGCACCGTCGTAGGACAGGGGGCCGAAAAACTGTTTTTT. Translating gives CASTVVGQGAEKLFF.

The table lists this clone with a count of one. This chain joins TRBV4-3 and TRBJ1-1; D unresolved. This CDR3 has 14 amino acids. V lost 5 bases, J lost 1 base, and 11 bases lay in between. Germline V lookup: CDR1 LGHNA, CDR2 YSLEER. The CDR3 region has the DNA TGCGCCAGCAGCGCCACAAAGGCGAACACTGAAGCTTTCTTT. Protein product: CASSATKANTEAFF.

The chain employs TRBV30 and TRBJ1-5; the D gene is possibly TRBD1 (5 bases). The CDR3 loop spans 13 amino acids. The V and J ends lost 1 base and 4 bases respectively, with 8 bases between them. The germline V gene has CDR1 GTSNPN and CDR2 SVGIG (reference sequence). This CDR3 is CAWSGGGNQPQHF. The CDR3 DNA reads as TGTGCCTGGAGTGGGGGGGGGAATCAGCCCCAGCATTTT.

The gene calls are TRBV5-4 and TRBJ2-3; D ambiguous. V gave up 4 bases and J gave up 6 bases, with 12 bases separating them. This CDR3 is built from 13 residues. Looked up from germline, CDR1 is SGHNT and CDR2 is YYREEE (reference sequence). The CDR3 sequence is CASSTPLRDTQYF. In DNA form, the CDR3 reads TGTGCCAGCAGCACCCCGCTCCGGGATACGCAGTATTTT.

The gene calls are TRBV12-2 and TRBJ2-7; the D call TRBD2 from the table was never checked on the DNA. TRBV12-2 is a listed pseudogene. CDR3 length: 16 residues. CDR3 bases: TGTGCAAGTCGCCCTGTTGCGGAGACCGGCGGCGGCGAGCAGTACTTC. This translates into CASRPVAETGGGEQYF.

The chain's CDR3 is CASSPRGGVPYEQYF. Here the CDR3 DNA reads TGTGCCAGCAGCCCGAGGGGGGGGGTGCCCTACGAGCAGTACTTC. The V and J genes are TRBV7-2 and TRBJ2-7, with a weak D call TRBD2 (7 bases). Deletions cut 5 bases from V and 2 bases from J, with 16 bases between. CDR1 and CDR2 (germline): SGHTA, FQGNSA. The CDR3 is 15 amino acids.

The J gene is TRBJ2-7, the V gene TRBV2, with D hard to call. Trimming left V 4 bases short and J 2 bases short, with 12 bases between. This CDR3 comprises 14 residues. Germline CDR1 SNHLY, CDR2 FYNNEI. CDR3 in amino acids: CASSGDGSPYEQYF. The CDR3 DNA reads TGTGCCAGCAGTGGTGACGGATCCCCCTACGAGCAGTACTTC.

V is TRBV29-1 and J is TRBJ1-2, with TRBD1 as a possible D gene (6 bases). The germline CDR1 and CDR2 sequences are SQVTM and ANQGSEA. This CDR3 is built from 14 residues. The V and J ends lost 7 bases and 0 bases respectively, with 15 bases between them. The CDR3 sequence is CSATGHQTNYGYTF. CDR3 bases: TGCAGCGCTACGGGACACCAGACTAACTATGGCTACACCTTC.

Relative to its sample, this clone is medium-sized. The rearrangement joins TRBV7-9 to TRBJ1-1; possibly TRBD1 for D (5 bases). The germline V and J ends were trimmed by 2 bases and 0 bases, with 13 bases remaining between them. The CDR3 length is 16 residues. CDR1 is SEHNR, CDR2 FQNEAQ, per germline (reference sequence). In DNA, the CDR3 is TGTGCCAGCAGCTTAATGGGGACTAATATGAACACTGAAGCTTTCTTT. Translation: CASSLMGTNMNTEAFF.

The chain carries TRBV29-1 and TRBJ1-2; D remains unclear. This CDR3 is 12 amino acids long. Trimming took 3 bases from V and 4 from J, leaving 9 bases between them. The germline V gene has CDR1 SQVTM and CDR2 ANQGSEA. The CDR3, as DNA: TGCAGCGTTGAGGCACAGTTCTATGGCTACACCTTC. Amino acids: CSVEAQFYGYTF.

The chain recombines TRBV7-2 with TRBJ2-7; D call uncertain. The CDR3 consists of 13 residues. V was clipped by 3 bases and J by 3 bases, with 9 bases between them. Germline V gene lookup returns CDR1 SGHTA and CDR2 FQGNSA. CDR3 sequence (DNA): TGTGCCAGCAGCTTGTACGAGAACTACGAGCAGTACTTC. It encodes CASSLYENYEQYF.

The V and J genes are TRBV7-8 and TRBJ1-1; no firm D call. The germline V gene has CDR1 SGHVS and CDR2 FQNEAQ. The CDR3 is 17 amino acids. Deletions cut 2 bases from V and 4 bases from J, with 20 bases between. CDR3 in amino acids: CASSLYSILQEGTEAFF. DNA for the CDR3: TGTGCCAGCAGCTTATATAGTATTTTGCAGGAGGGCACTGAAGCTTTCTTT.

In this sample, this clone turned up once. The gene calls are TRBV4-3 and TRBJ1-2, with 7 bases identical to TRBD1. Germline CDR1 is LGHNA and CDR2 is YSLEER. The CDR3 loop spans 17 amino acids. Trimming removed 0 bases from V and 7 bases from J; junction bases left unmatched: 14. CDR3 loop: CASSQDMTQGGLIGYTF. DNA of the CDR3: TGCGCCAGCAGCCAAGATATGACGCAGGGGGGTTTGATTGGCTACACCTTC.

V is TRBV6-6 and J is TRBJ2-7; D possibly corresponds to TRBD2 (6 bases). Germline loops: CDR1 MNHNY, CDR2 SVGAGI (reference sequence). V gave up 5 bases and J gave up 3 bases, with 11 bases separating them. The CDR3 extends over 13 amino acids. DNA of the CDR3: TGTGCCAGCAGTCAAGGGACTTACTACGAGCAGTACTTC. Protein sequence: CASSQGTYYEQYF.